Shown below are 3 T cell receptor beta chains from a single sample sequenced in a study of cytomegalovirus exposure and HLA in healthy donors. The primer mix had 60 Vbeta and 13 Jbeta primers. The repertoire was sequenced with immunoSEQ multiplex PCR; TCRdb's copy has only in-frame clones and lacks some. The data contain more than 100,000 clones, 60% to 80% of them singletons. Input material: PBMCs. These receptors were obtained from a woman aged 55-70 years in good health and CMV-seronegative.

V is TRBV6-5 and J is TRBJ2-7; 8 bases align to TRBD2. V lost 2 bases, J lost 9 bases, and 6 bases stayed unmatched. Per the germline V gene, CDR1 is MNHEY and CDR2 is SVGAGI. This CDR3 contains 13 residues. DNA of the CDR3: TGTGCCAGCAGTTACCAAGCGGGAGTCAGGCAGTACTTC. It yields the protein CASSYQAGVRQYF.

The CDR3 region has the DNA TGTGCCAGCGGATGGGGCCCCTCCTACGAGCAGTACTTC. Translating it yields CASGWGPSYEQYF. This rearrangement joins TRBV28 to TRBJ2-7, with D perhaps TRBD1 (5 bases). This CDR3 is 13 amino acids long. Germline V gives CDR1 MDHEN, CDR2 SYDVKM. V lost 8 bases, J lost 0 bases, and 11 bases lay in between.

The J gene is TRBJ2-7, the V gene TRBV2, with TRBD2 as a possible D gene (7 bases). The germline gives CDR1 SNHLY, CDR2 FYNNEI. This CDR3 has 14 residues. V gave up 4 bases and J gave up 2 bases, with 12 bases separating them. The CDR3 spells CASSVGGGPYEQYF. Here the CDR3 DNA reads TGTGCCAGCAGTGTGGGCGGGGGCCCCTACGAGCAGTACTTC.